The present T cell receptor (beta chain) was sequenced within a study of OX40 agonist ivuxolimab in advanced cancers. With 8 bases removed from V and 0 bases from J, the gap between germline ends came to 11 bases. The CDR3 extends over 13 amino acids. Looked up from germline, CDR1 is LNHNV and CDR2 is YYDKDF (reference sequence). TCRdb's copy holds only in-frame clones and misses some; the assay was immunoSEQ multiplex PCR. The sample has about 70,000 clones; about 89% are singletons. The sample in question was CD4+ or CD8+ T cells sorted from blood, obtained in a trial of the OX40 agonist ivuxolimab. The chain has TRBV15 and TRBJ2-7, with a possible D match to TRBD2 (5 bases). This TCR was sampled from an adult with an advanced solid tumor such as melanoma, head and neck, liver or kidney cancer. The CDR3 sequence: CATGMGSSYEQYF. As DNA, the CDR3 is TGTGCCACCGGAATGGGGAGCTCCTACGAGCAGTACTTC.